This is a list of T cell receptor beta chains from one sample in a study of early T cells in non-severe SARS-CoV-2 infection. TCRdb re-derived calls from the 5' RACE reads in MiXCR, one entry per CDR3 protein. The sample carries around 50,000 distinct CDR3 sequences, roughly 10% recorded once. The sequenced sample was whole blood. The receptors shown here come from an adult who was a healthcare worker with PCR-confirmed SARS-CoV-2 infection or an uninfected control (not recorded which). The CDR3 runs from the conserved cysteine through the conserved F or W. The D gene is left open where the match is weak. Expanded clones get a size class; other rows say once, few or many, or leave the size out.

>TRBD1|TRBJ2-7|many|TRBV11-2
TGTGCCAGCAGCTTAGGACAGGGATACTACGAGCAGTACTTC
CASSLGQGYYEQYF
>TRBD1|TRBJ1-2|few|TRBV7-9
TGTGCCAGCACCGGGACAGGGAACCCTCTCTATGGCTACACCTTC
CASTGTGNPLYGYTF
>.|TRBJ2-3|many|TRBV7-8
TGTGCCAGCAGCTTAGCGACCGATACGCAGTATTTT
CASSLATDTQYF
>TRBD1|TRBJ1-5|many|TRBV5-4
TGTGCCAGCAGCTCGGGACAGGGCAATCAGCCCCAGCATTTT
CASSSGQGNQPQHF
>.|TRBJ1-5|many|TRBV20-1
TGCAGTGCTAGGGTTGGTGGCGGCAATCAGCCCCAGCATTTT
CSARVGGGNQPQHF
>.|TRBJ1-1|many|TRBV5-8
TGTGCCAGCAGCCTTGAGGGTCCCATGAACACTGAAGCTTTCTTT
CASSLEGPMNTEAFF
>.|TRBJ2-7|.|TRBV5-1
TGCGCCAGCAGCTTGCTAGGAGGGCCAGGTTCCTACGAGCAGTACTTC
CASSLLGGPGSYEQYF
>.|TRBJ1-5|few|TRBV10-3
TGTGCCATCAGTGGAAAAGGACTAGGTAATCAGCCCCAGCATTTT
CAISGKGLGNQPQHF
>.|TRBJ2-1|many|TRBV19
TGTGCCAGTAGTACCGGACTTTACAATGAGCAGTTCTTC
CASSTGLYNEQFF
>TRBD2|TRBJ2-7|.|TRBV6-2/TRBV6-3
TGTGCCAGCGAGATTGCCGGGACTAGAACGGAGCAGTACTTC
CASEIAGTRTEQYF
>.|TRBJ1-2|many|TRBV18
TGTGCCAGCTTAAAACCGGCGGACAGCTATGGCTACACCTTC
CASLKPADSYGYTF
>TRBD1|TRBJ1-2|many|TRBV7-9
TGTGCCAGCAGCCCACAGGGGTGCACCTTC
CASSPQGCTF
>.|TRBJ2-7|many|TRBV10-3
TGTGCCACCACGGGGGACCGGGCCTACGAGCAGTACTTC
CATTGDRAYEQYF
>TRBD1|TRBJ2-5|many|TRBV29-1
TGCAGCGTTGAAGGTTGGACAGGGTGGGAAGAGACCCAGTACTTC
CSVEGWTGWEETQYF
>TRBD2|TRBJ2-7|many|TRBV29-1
TGCAGCGCCAGGGAGGGGAGCCACGAGCAGTACTTC
CSAREGSHEQYF
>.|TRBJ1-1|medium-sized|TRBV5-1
TGCGCCAGCAGCTATGGGGATGGAGAAGCTTTCTTT
CASSYGDGEAFF
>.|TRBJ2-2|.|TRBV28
TGTGCCAGCAGTTTAAGACAGAATAGATACACCGGGGAGCTGTTTTTT
CASSLRQNRYTGELFF
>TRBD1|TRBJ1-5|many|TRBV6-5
TGTGCCAGCACTCCGGACAGGGACAATCAGCCCCAGCATTTT
CASTPDRDNQPQHF
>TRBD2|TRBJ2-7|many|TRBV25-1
TGTGCCAGCATAGCTAGCGGGAAAAGGGAGCAGTACTTC
CASIASGKREQYF
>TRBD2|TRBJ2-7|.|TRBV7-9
TGTGCCAGCAGCTCCCCTCAGCGGGGGTCATCCTACGAGCAGTACTTC
CASSSPQRGSSYEQYF
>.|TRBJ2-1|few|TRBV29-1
.
CSVGQGADEFF
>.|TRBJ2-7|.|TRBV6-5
TGTGCCATCCGGGGCAGTTCCTACGAGCAGTACTTC
CAIRGSSYEQYF
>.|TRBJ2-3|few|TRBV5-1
TGCGCCAGCAGCCGCGGCGCCGCGGGGATCACAGATACGCAGTATTTT
CASSRGAAGITDTQYF
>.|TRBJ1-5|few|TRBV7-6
TGTGCCAGCAGCTTAGTTAAAAATCAGCCCCAGCATTTT
CASSLVKNQPQHF
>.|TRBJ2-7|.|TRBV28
TGTGCCAGCAGTCGGACACCAACCTACGAGCAGTACTTC
CASSRTPTYEQYF
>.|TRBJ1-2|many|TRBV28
TGTGCCAGCTATGTGACAGCTAACTATGGCTACACCTTC
CASYVTANYGYTF
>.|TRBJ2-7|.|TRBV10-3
TGTGCCATCAGTTTTGACGGCTACGAGCAGTACTTC
CAISFDGYEQYF
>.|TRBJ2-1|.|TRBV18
TGTGCCAGCTCACCCCCGCTCCGTGAGCAGTTCTTC
CASSPPLREQFF
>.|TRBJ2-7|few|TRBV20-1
TGCAGTGCTCCCGGCGACAGAGCCTACGAGCAGTACTTC
CSAPGDRAYEQYF
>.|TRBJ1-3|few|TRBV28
TGTGCCAGCAGTTTTTCGAGGTTGGGAAACACCATATATTTT
CASSFSRLGNTIYF
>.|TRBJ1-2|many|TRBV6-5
TGTGCCAGCAGTTCCCCGTATAACGGCTACACCTTC
CASSSPYNGYTF
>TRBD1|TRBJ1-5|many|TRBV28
TGTGCCAGCAGAGGACAGGGGGCGTTAATTCAGCCCCAGCATTTT
CASRGQGALIQPQHF